Reported below is one T cell receptor beta chain. This clone came up many times. The target of this receptor is not known. No base quality values were provided; no much bigger clone lies one nucleotide off. Peripheral blood samples were provided by related bone marrow donors on the day of marrow donation. Peripheral blood and bone marrow mononuclear cells were isolated by Ficoll-Hypaque density centrifugation and were cryopreserved. This specimen belongs to a study of T cells after posttransplantation cyclophosphamide (dated by TCRdb to about 2016). About the investigation overall: T cell repertoire reconstitution was tracked by TRB sequencing after myeloablative bone marrow transplantation in which posttransplantation cyclophosphamide was used as GVHD prophylaxis. Antigen receptor sequencing covered samples from 35 to 40 PTCy-treated patients and 16 of their related bone marrow donors. Public TRB sequences were compared against a database of over 3,000 sequences linked to responses to pathogens, tumor antigens, self-antigens and alloantigens. TRB sequencing was also done on up to about 3 additional blood samples from 2 to 5.2 years after transplant in 3 patients, and on pretransplant blood from 4 patients. Because TRA and TRB clonality were tightly correlated in roughly 10 samples, subsequent TCR analyses were focused on TRB only. Blood from all 34 PTCy patients with 1-year posttransplant specimens was subjected to TRB sequencing. Results the study describes overall, beyond this receptor: At 1-2 months, donor-recipient similarity was low but rose over the first year, and the later blood repertoires were often dominated by donor CD8+ memory clones. Across the approximately 42 patients, TRB clonality was highly associated with recipient CMV seropositivity and CMV reactivation, and diversity with PTCy was similar to that in the CNI/methotrexate controls. The TRB repertoires of T cells infiltrating skin or the GI tract showed only limited overlap with the TRB repertoires found in blood.

The V and J ends are trimmed by 2 bases and 3 bases, leaving 7 bases between them. The CDR3 spans 13 residues, from the cysteine through the phenylalanine. Of all the DNA, just the CDR3 is kept, 39 bases in frame from base 1. Sequences MDHEN (CDR1) and SYDVKM (CDR2) are obtained from the germline V gene. TRB sequencing used genomic DNA with the immunoSEQ assay at survey resolution or the hsTCRB kit. In the source study's methods: Initial read processing used immunoSEQ software, and repertoire analyses used the LymphoSeq R package. Clonality was computed as 1 minus normalized Shannon entropy; Gini coefficient was also calculated for each TRB dataset. Phenotypes of unsorted samples were inferred by mapping TRB sequences from sorted subsets of the recipient or donor onto the same recipient's unsorted samples. TCRdb's version of the immuneACCESS table is confined to in-frame rearrangements and falls short of the full clone set. An unresolved V gene accounts for under half of the shortfall where checked; the remainder is of unknown origin. V and J calls and clone size follow that table, whereas D and trimming were derived from the DNA. The table records about 12,000 clones for this sample, and not one of them appears only once. Jointly, the top ten make up under 7.5% of the sample.

The chain uses TRBV28 and TRBJ2-5; no D gene can be assigned with confidence. This TCR came from a woman aged 40 to 50 in good health, CMV-negative, and a related stem cell transplant donor. Sample: PBMCs. The DNA sequence is TGTGCCAGCAGTTTAGGGCAGGAAGAGACCCAGTACTTC. The translation is CASSLGQEETQYF.